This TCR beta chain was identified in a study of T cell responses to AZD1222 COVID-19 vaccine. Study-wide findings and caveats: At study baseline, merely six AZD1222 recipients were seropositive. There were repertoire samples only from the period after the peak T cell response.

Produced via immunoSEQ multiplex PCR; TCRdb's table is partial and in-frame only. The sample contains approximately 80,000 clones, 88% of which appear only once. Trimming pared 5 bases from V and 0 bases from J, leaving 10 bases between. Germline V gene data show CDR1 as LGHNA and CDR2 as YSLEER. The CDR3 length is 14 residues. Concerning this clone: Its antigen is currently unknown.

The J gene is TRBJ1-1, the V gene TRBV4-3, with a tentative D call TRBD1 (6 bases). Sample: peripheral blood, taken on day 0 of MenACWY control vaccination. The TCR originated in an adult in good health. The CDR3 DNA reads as TGCGCCAGCAGCAGGACAGTTATGAACACTGAAGCTTTCTTT. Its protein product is CASSRTVMNTEAFF.